The rows below give T cell receptor beta chains drawn from one sample of a study of cytomegalovirus exposure and HLA in healthy donors. This table comes from immunoSEQ multiplex PCR, and its TCRdb copy is limited to in-frame clones, with some not included. There are tens of thousands of clones in the sample; 75% to 85% occur only once, and about 8% lies in the top ten. Input material: PBMCs. The receptors were sampled from a man between 18 and 29 years old in good health and CMV-seropositive. CDR3s include the opening cysteine and the closing phenylalanine or tryptophan. D genes are given only for firm matches. Some rows have no size entry. The others give once, few or many, or a class for an expanded clone.

J gene: TRBJ1-1; clone size: NA; V gene: TRBV25-1; D gene: TRBD1; CDR3 protein: CASSSDRAHLQAFF; CDR3 DNA: TGTGCCAGCAGTTCAGACAGGGCGCACCTTCAAGCTTTCTTT
J gene: TRBJ2-2; clone size: NA; V gene: TRBV30; D gene: NA; CDR3 protein: CAASLGAGNTGELFF; CDR3 DNA: TGTGCCGCTTCCTTAGGGGCAGGGAACACCGGGGAGCTGTTTTTT
J gene: TRBJ1-3; clone size: once; V gene: TRBV30; D gene: NA; CDR3 protein: CAWSVAGSVSGNTIYF; CDR3 DNA: TGTGCCTGGAGTGTAGCAGGGTCCGTCTCTGGAAACACCATATATTTT
J gene: TRBJ2-1; clone size: NA; V gene: TRBV29-1; D gene: TRBD2; CDR3 protein: CSVERDYIDEQFF; CDR3 DNA: TGCAGCGTTGAGAGGGACTACATCGATGAGCAGTTCTTC
J gene: TRBJ2-7; clone size: NA; V gene: TRBV5-4; D gene: TRBD1; CDR3 protein: CASRGTGSSYEQYF; CDR3 DNA: TGTGCCAGCAGGGGGACAGGGAGCTCCTACGAGCAGTACTTC
J gene: TRBJ2-7; clone size: NA; V gene: TRBV10-3; D gene: TRBD2; CDR3 protein: CAISEAGTSGGSSYEQYF; CDR3 DNA: TGTGCCATCAGTGAGGCCGGGACTAGCGGGGGAAGCTCCTACGAGCAGTACTTC
J gene: TRBJ2-7; clone size: NA; V gene: TRBV5-1; D gene: NA; CDR3 protein: CASSLAGDEQYF; CDR3 DNA: TGCGCCAGCAGCTTGGCGGGGGACGAGCAGTACTTC
J gene: TRBJ2-1; clone size: NA; V gene: TRBV7-6; D gene: TRBD2; CDR3 protein: CASSLSGSTYNEQFF; CDR3 DNA: TGTGCCAGCAGCTTGAGCGGGAGTACCTACAATGAGCAGTTCTTC
J gene: TRBJ2-1; clone size: NA; V gene: TRBV5-1; D gene: TRBD2; CDR3 protein: CASSLELAGGNEQFF; CDR3 DNA: TGCGCCAGCAGCTTGGAACTAGCGGGGGGGAATGAGCAGTTCTTC
J gene: TRBJ1-1; clone size: NA; V gene: TRBV6-5; D gene: TRBD1; CDR3 protein: CASRGQVNTEAFF; CDR3 DNA: TGTGCCAGCCGGGGACAGGTGAACACTGAAGCTTTCTTT
J gene: TRBJ2-3; clone size: NA; V gene: TRBV13; D gene: NA; CDR3 protein: CASSLELAPDTQYF; CDR3 DNA: TGTGCCAGCAGCTTAGAGCTAGCGCCAGATACGCAGTATTTT
J gene: TRBJ1-1; clone size: NA; V gene: TRBV7-8; D gene: TRBD1; CDR3 protein: CASRRDSANTEAFF; CDR3 DNA: TGTGCCAGCAGGCGGGACAGCGCGAACACTGAAGCTTTCTTT
J gene: TRBJ2-2; clone size: NA; V gene: TRBV30; D gene: NA; CDR3 protein: CAWSWLGAANTGELFF; CDR3 DNA: TGTGCCTGGAGTTGGCTGGGAGCAGCCAACACCGGGGAGCTGTTTTTT
J gene: TRBJ2-1; clone size: NA; V gene: TRBV28; D gene: TRBD2; CDR3 protein: CASSGGGLAGVFVGFHEQFF; CDR3 DNA: TGTGCCAGCAGTGGGGGGGGACTAGCGGGAGTATTCGTTGGATTCCATGAGCAGTTCTTC
J gene: TRBJ2-1; clone size: NA; V gene: TRBV10-2; D gene: NA; CDR3 protein: CASSERVHEQFF; CDR3 DNA: TGCGCCAGCAGTGAGAGAGTTCATGAGCAGTTCTTC
J gene: TRBJ2-7; clone size: NA; V gene: TRBV28; D gene: NA; CDR3 protein: CASSLRDTKTYEQYF; CDR3 DNA: TGTGCCAGCAGTTTAAGGGACACTAAAACCTACGAGCAGTACTTC
J gene: TRBJ1-4; clone size: few; V gene: TRBV21-1; D gene: NA; CDR3 protein: CASSKDSGNRGDEGEKLFF; CDR3 DNA: TGTGCCAGCAGCAAAGATTCGGGAAACAGGGGAGACGAGGGTGAAAAACTGTTTTTT
J gene: TRBJ2-3; clone size: NA; V gene: TRBV11-2; D gene: TRBD2; CDR3 protein: CASSSTRGDTDTQYF; CDR3 DNA: TGTGCCAGCAGCTCTACTCGGGGGGACACAGATACGCAGTATTTT
J gene: TRBJ2-5; clone size: NA; V gene: TRBV7-9; D gene: TRBD2; CDR3 protein: CASSSGLATQTQYF; CDR3 DNA: TGTGCCAGCAGCTCCGGACTAGCTACACAGACCCAGTACTTC
J gene: TRBJ1-1; clone size: NA; V gene: TRBV29-1; D gene: NA; CDR3 protein: CSVEAGPTEAFF; CDR3 DNA: TGCAGCGTTGAGGCAGGGCCCACTGAAGCTTTCTTT
J gene: TRBJ1-1; clone size: NA; V gene: TRBV6-6; D gene: TRBD1; CDR3 protein: CASSVDRGNTEAFF; CDR3 DNA: TGTGCCAGCAGTGTCGACAGGGGGAACACTGAAGCTTTCTTT
J gene: TRBJ1-4; clone size: NA; V gene: TRBV6-5; D gene: NA; CDR3 protein: CASSYEGPGEKLFF; CDR3 DNA: TGTGCCAGCAGTTACGAAGGTCCGGGTGAAAAACTGTTTTTT
J gene: TRBJ1-5; clone size: NA; V gene: TRBV28; D gene: TRBD1; CDR3 protein: CASSLPGTGGGRQPQHF; CDR3 DNA: TGTGCCAGCAGTTTACCTGGGACAGGGGGCGGACGTCAGCCCCAGCATTTT
J gene: TRBJ2-5; clone size: NA; V gene: TRBV4-2; D gene: TRBD2; CDR3 protein: CASSQEGLALKETQYF; CDR3 DNA: TGTGCCAGCAGCCAAGAGGGACTAGCGTTGAAAGAGACCCAGTACTTC
J gene: TRBJ2-5; clone size: NA; V gene: TRBV7-2; D gene: TRBD2; CDR3 protein: CASSPGLAGMAETQYF; CDR3 DNA: TGTGCCAGCAGCCCGGGACTAGCGGGAATGGCAGAGACCCAGTACTTC
J gene: TRBJ1-5; clone size: NA; V gene: TRBV6-5; D gene: NA; CDR3 protein: CASSYDVRGNQPQHF; CDR3 DNA: TGTGCCAGCAGTTACGATGTCCGGGGCAATCAGCCCCAGCATTTT
J gene: TRBJ1-2; clone size: NA; V gene: TRBV13; D gene: NA; CDR3 protein: CASSLGPNGYTF; CDR3 DNA: TGTGCCAGCAGCCTGGGGCCCAATGGCTACACCTTC
J gene: TRBJ2-5; clone size: NA; V gene: TRBV11-2; D gene: TRBD2; CDR3 protein: CASSFGASGSEETQYF; CDR3 DNA: TGTGCCAGCAGCTTTGGGGCTAGCGGGAGCGAGGAGACCCAGTACTTC
J gene: TRBJ2-3; clone size: few; V gene: TRBV6-4; D gene: TRBD2; CDR3 protein: CASRAGEPTDTQYF; CDR3 DNA: TGTGCCAGCAGGGCGGGGGAGCCCACAGATACGCAGTATTTT
J gene: TRBJ2-7; clone size: few; V gene: TRBV30; D gene: TRBD2; CDR3 protein: CAGTSGRESYEQYF; CDR3 DNA: TGTGCCGGGACTAGCGGGAGGGAATCCTACGAGCAGTACTTC
J gene: TRBJ1-2; clone size: NA; V gene: TRBV30; D gene: TRBD1; CDR3 protein: CAWSPTGGGDGYTF; CDR3 DNA: TGTGCCTGGAGTCCGACAGGGGGAGGAGATGGCTACACCTTC
J gene: TRBJ2-2; clone size: NA; V gene: TRBV2; D gene: TRBD2; CDR3 protein: CASSPRTSGANTGELFF; CDR3 DNA: TGTGCCAGCAGTCCGAGGACTAGCGGTGCGAACACCGGGGAGCTGTTTTTT
J gene: TRBJ2-1; clone size: NA; V gene: TRBV13; D gene: NA; CDR3 protein: CASSLALPSSYNEQFF; CDR3 DNA: TGTGCCAGCAGCTTAGCGTTGCCGAGCTCCTACAATGAGCAGTTCTTC
J gene: TRBJ1-1; clone size: NA; V gene: TRBV27; D gene: NA; CDR3 protein: CASSLIGRPMEAFF; CDR3 DNA: TGTGCCAGCAGTTTAATAGGGAGGCCGATGGAAGCTTTCTTT
J gene: TRBJ2-7; clone size: NA; V gene: TRBV13; D gene: TRBD2; CDR3 protein: CASSWVRGGGAHEQYF; CDR3 DNA: TGTGCCAGCAGCTGGGTACGGGGCGGGGGGGCGCACGAGCAGTACTTC
J gene: TRBJ1-1; clone size: NA; V gene: TRBV25-1; D gene: NA; CDR3 protein: CASSDPGTREGTEAFF; CDR3 DNA: TGTGCCAGCAGTGATCCTGGGACTAGAGAGGGCACTGAAGCTTTCTTT
J gene: TRBJ2-1; clone size: NA; V gene: TRBV7-3; D gene: NA; CDR3 protein: CASRSSEGNEQFF; CDR3 DNA: TGTGCCAGCAGATCTAGCGAAGGGAATGAGCAGTTCTTC
J gene: TRBJ2-3; clone size: once; V gene: TRBV7-9; D gene: NA; CDR3 protein: CASSPSSDTQYF; CDR3 DNA: TGTGCCAGCAGCCCGTCGTCCGATACGCAGTATTTT
J gene: TRBJ2-4; clone size: NA; V gene: TRBV5-4; D gene: NA; CDR3 protein: CASSLVGAGAKNIQYF; CDR3 DNA: TGTGCCAGCAGCTTGGTGGGGGCTGGGGCCAAAAACATTCAGTACTTC
J gene: TRBJ2-1; clone size: NA; V gene: TRBV6-5; D gene: NA; CDR3 protein: CASSYTQGRNNEQFF; CDR3 DNA: TGTGCCAGCAGTTACACCCAGGGGAGAAACAATGAGCAGTTCTTC
J gene: TRBJ2-7; clone size: NA; V gene: TRBV4-1; D gene: TRBD2; CDR3 protein: CASSQGLAGTYEQYF; CDR3 DNA: TGCGCCAGCAGCCAGGGACTAGCGGGAACCTACGAGCAGTACTTC
J gene: TRBJ1-2; clone size: NA; V gene: TRBV6-1; D gene: NA; CDR3 protein: CASSPEGLHGYTF; CDR3 DNA: TGTGCCAGCAGTCCCGAGGGATTACATGGCTACACCTTC
J gene: TRBJ1-1; clone size: NA; V gene: TRBV6-5; D gene: NA; CDR3 protein: CASRVSSTEAFF; CDR3 DNA: TGTGCCAGCAGGGTTTCGAGCACTGAAGCTTTCTTT
J gene: TRBJ1-4; clone size: NA; V gene: TRBV6-1; D gene: NA; CDR3 protein: CASRSREKLFF; CDR3 DNA: TGTGCCAGCAGGAGCCGTGAAAAACTGTTTTTT
J gene: TRBJ2-5; clone size: NA; V gene: TRBV11-2; D gene: NA; CDR3 protein: CASSPLSETQYF; CDR3 DNA: TGTGCCAGCAGCCCCCTGTCAGAGACCCAGTACTTC
J gene: TRBJ1-2; clone size: NA; V gene: TRBV29-1; D gene: TRBD1; CDR3 protein: CSVGGQGAEGYTF; CDR3 DNA: TGCAGCGTTGGGGGACAGGGGGCAGAAGGCTACACCTTC
J gene: TRBJ1-3; clone size: NA; V gene: TRBV2; D gene: NA; CDR3 protein: CASSSNPQGSGNTIYF; CDR3 DNA: TGTGCCAGCAGTTCCAATCCTCAGGGATCTGGAAACACCATATATTTT
J gene: TRBJ2-7; clone size: NA; V gene: TRBV14; D gene: NA; CDR3 protein: CASSQVQGYEQYF; CDR3 DNA: TGTGCCAGCAGCCAAGTACAGGGTTACGAGCAGTACTTC
J gene: TRBJ2-7; clone size: NA; V gene: TRBV13; D gene: NA; CDR3 protein: CASSAGTNYEQYF; CDR3 DNA: TGTGCCAGCAGCGCCGGGACAAACTACGAGCAGTACTTC
J gene: TRBJ1-1; clone size: NA; V gene: TRBV5-1; D gene: NA; CDR3 protein: CASSLPTANTEAFF; CDR3 DNA: TGCGCCAGCAGCTTGCCCACAGCAAACACTGAAGCTTTCTTT
J gene: TRBJ2-5; clone size: NA; V gene: TRBV4-1; D gene: NA; CDR3 protein: CASSQDMNSVQETQYF; CDR3 DNA: TGCGCCAGCAGCCAAGATATGAATAGCGTGCAAGAGACCCAGTACTTC
J gene: TRBJ2-5; clone size: NA; V gene: TRBV7-9; D gene: TRBD2; CDR3 protein: CASSLVGGETQYF; CDR3 DNA: TGTGCCAGCAGCTTAGTGGGGGGGGAGACCCAGTACTTC
J gene: TRBJ1-2; clone size: NA; V gene: TRBV2; D gene: TRBD1; CDR3 protein: CASSEAAPGGYYGYTF; CDR3 DNA: TGTGCCAGCAGTGAAGCGGCGCCAGGGGGTTACTATGGCTACACCTTC
J gene: TRBJ1-2; clone size: NA; V gene: TRBV7-9; D gene: TRBD1; CDR3 protein: CASSLGQGASYGYTF; CDR3 DNA: TGTGCCAGCAGCTTAGGGCAGGGGGCGTCTTATGGCTACACCTTC